These 30 T cell receptor beta chains originate from one sample sequenced in a study of blood T cells in healthy people across ages. Combining a sample-barcoded 5' primer with a J-beta primer mix, a second PCR ran for roughly 7 to 11 cycles. TCRdb re-called the 5' RACE reads through MiXCR, storing one row per CDR3 protein. This sample has 600,000 to 650,000 distinct CDR3 sequences, with roughly three fifths found just once. Specimen: blood. The receptors were sampled from a man aged 60 to 69 in good health.

The J gene is TRBJ2-3, the V gene TRBV20-1, with 8 bases fitting TRBD2. Trimming took 5 bases from V and 0 from J; bases not matched to a gene: 13. The CDR3 extends over 17 amino acids. Looked up from germline, CDR1 is DFQATT and CDR2 is SNEGSKA (reference sequence). The CDR3 protein is CSAPGPRTGGSTDTQYF. The CDR3 DNA reads TGCAGTGCTCCGGGTCCCCGAACGGGGGGGAGCACAGATACGCAGTATTTT.

J is TRBJ1-1 and V is TRBV5-1; D gene unclear. The ends were cut back, 4 bases at V and 5 bases at J, with 12 bases in the middle. CDR1 SGHRS and CDR2 YFSETQ come from the germline V gene. This CDR3 has 13 amino acids. CDR3 amino acids: CASSPEWGTEAFF. For the CDR3, the DNA is TGCGCCAGCAGCCCCGAGTGGGGTACTGAAGCTTTCTTT.

This rearrangement joins TRBV5-1 to TRBJ2-5; 16 nucleotides align to TRBD2. The CDR3 runs to 17 residues. The germline CDR1 and CDR2 sequences are SGHRS and YFSETQ. Trimming removed 4 bases from V and 2 bases from J; junction bases left unmatched: 5. The CDR3 DNA sequence: TGCGCCAGCAGCACGGGACTAGCGGGGGGGCCACAAGAGACCCAGTACTTC. Its translation is CASSTGLAGGPQETQYF.

Regarding this clonotype: One junction end disagrees with the germline gene, perhaps due to a read error. Here the CDR3 DNA reads TGTGCCAGCAGCTCCTGGTCGGACACAGAAGCTTTCTTT. This translates into CASSSWSDTEAFF. The gene calls are TRBV7-6 and TRBJ1-1, with a tentative D call TRBD1 (5 bases). The CDR3 loop spans 13 amino acids. Germline V gives CDR1 SGHVS, CDR2 FNYEAQ.

The chain carries TRBV12-3 or TRBV12-4 and TRBJ1-5; no clear D gene. V was cut by 2 bases and J by 3 bases, with 8 bases left in between. This CDR3 is built from 14 residues. The CDR3: CASSLRRYNQPQHF. CDR3 nucleotide sequence: TGTGCCAGCAGTTTACGCCGGTACAATCAGCCCCAGCATTTT.

J is TRBJ1-2 and V is TRBV12-3 or TRBV12-4, with 8 bases fitting TRBD1. The ends lost 6 bases at V and 4 bases at J; junction bases unmatched: 7. The CDR3 has 14 residues. The CDR3 protein is CASRPTGEGYGYTF. In nucleotides, the CDR3 is TGTGCCAGCAGACCGACAGGGGAAGGCTATGGCTACACCTTC.

This clonotype was seen a few times. The genes are TRBV6-5 and TRBJ2-7, with 7 nucleotides matching TRBD2. The trim removed 5 bases at V and 2 bases at J, leaving 6 bases unmatched. Looked up from germline, CDR1 is MNHEY and CDR2 is SVGAGI. The CDR3 is 14 amino acids. The chain's CDR3 is CASSGAGKPYEQYF. The CDR3 bases are TGTGCCAGCAGTGGAGCGGGGAAACCCTACGAGCAGTACTTC.

The chain recombines TRBV12-5 with TRBJ1-2, with 11 bases aligning to TRBD1. Germline assignment: CDR1 LGHNT and CDR2 FRNRAP. V shed 1 base and J 8 bases; nucleotides not matched to a gene: 9. CDR3 size: 16 residues. CDR3 DNA sequence: TGTGCTAGTGGTTTGGGGGACGGACAGGGGGCGCGAGGCTACACCTTC. This gives the protein CASGLGDGQGARGYTF.

This clonotype has at least ten counts. The rearrangement uses TRBV11-2 and TRBJ2-7, with 10 bases matching TRBD1. This CDR3 spans 16 amino acids. Germline V CDR1 and CDR2: SGHAT, FQNNGV. V shed 1 base and J 6 bases; nucleotides not matched to a gene: 9. CDR3 amino acids: CASSLGGRGQGSEQYF. CDR3 nucleotides: TGTGCCAGCAGCTTAGGGGGTAGGGGACAGGGGAGCGAGCAGTACTTC.

This rearrangement joins TRBV20-1 to TRBJ2-1, with 7 bases that match TRBD1. From germline, CDR1 is DFQATT and CDR2 SNEGSKA (reference sequence). Trimming at V came to 5 bases and at J to 3 bases, leaving 13 bases not matched to a gene. This CDR3 region has 16 residues. DNA for the CDR3: TGCAGTGCTCGCACCTCTCAGGGGGAGCACTACAATGAGCAGTTCTTC. Translated, it gives CSARTSQGEHYNEQFF.

In this sample, this clonotype turned up a few times. The gene calls are TRBV10-3 and TRBJ1-2; 7 positions agree with TRBD1. The trim removed 6 bases at V and 0 bases at J, leaving 7 bases unmatched. Germline assignment: CDR1 ENHRY and CDR2 SYGVKD. The CDR3 extends over 15 amino acids. The CDR3 bases are TGTGCCATCAGGGCCGGGACAGACCCTAACTATGGCTACACCTTC. Residues: CAIRAGTDPNYGYTF.

The chain is built from TRBV7-2 and TRBJ2-1; 7 bases match TRBD1. The V and J ends lost 4 bases and 6 bases, in that order; junction bases with no gene match: 9. The CDR3 has 15 amino acids. Per the germline V gene, CDR1 is SGHTA and CDR2 is FQGNSA. The CDR3 coding sequence is TGTGCCAGCAGCTCTAGACAGGGACCCACCAATGAGCAGTTCTTC. The encoded protein is CASSSRQGPTNEQFF. The variable domain in full, with the rest retrieved from reference TRBV7-2 and TRBJ2-1, is GAGVSQSPSNKVTEKGKDVELRCDPISGHTALYWYRQSLGQGLEFLIYFQGNSAPDKSGLPSDRFSAERTGGSVSTLTIQRTQQEDSAVYLCASSSRQGPTNEQFFGPGTRLTVL.

As DNA, the CDR3 is TGCACCAGCAGCCAAGACTCGGAGCAGTACTTC. Its protein is CTSSQDSEQYF. The V and J genes are TRBV1 and TRBJ2-5. TRBV1 is a documented pseudogene. The CDR3 is 11 amino acids.

This clonotype was counted at least ten times. This chain joins TRBV7-2 and TRBJ2-5, with D possibly being TRBD1 (5 bases). The germline CDR1 and CDR2 sequences are SGHTA and FQGNSA. The CDR3 is 13 residues long. Trimming took off 1 base at V and 4 bases at J, with 7 bases between the two ends. The CDR3 nucleotides read TGTGCCAGCAGCTTAGGGACAAGAGAGACCCAGTACTTC. It translates to CASSLGTRETQYF. Drawing the rest from reference TRBV7-2 and TRBJ2-5, the complete variable domain is GAGVSQSPSNKVTEKGKDVELRCDPISGHTALYWYRQSLGQGLEFLIYFQGNSAPDKSGLPSDRFSAERTGGSVSTLTIQRTQQEDSAVYLCASSLGTRETQYFGPGTRLLVL.

The genes are TRBV6-2 or TRBV6-3 and TRBJ2-1; 7 bases fit TRBD1. Germline V gene sequence: CDR1 MNHEY, CDR2 SVGEGT. This CDR3 comprises 15 residues. Trimming at V came to 5 bases and at J to 4 bases, leaving 8 bases not matched to a gene. The CDR3 region has the DNA TGTGCCAGCAGTACGGGACAGTATAGATACAATGAGCAGTTCTTC. Translated: CASSTGQYRYNEQFF.

This chain links TRBV7-2 with TRBJ2-2; D may match TRBD1 or TRBD2 (6 bases each). There are 16 residues in the CDR3. Germline V gene lookup returns CDR1 SGHTA and CDR2 FQGNSA. Trimming removed 1 base from V and 3 bases from J, with 12 bases in between. CDR3 sequence reads: CASSLEGGKDTGELFF. As DNA, the CDR3 is TGTGCCAGCAGCTTAGAAGGGGGGAAGGACACCGGGGAGCTGTTTTTT.

The genes are TRBV6-5 and TRBJ2-5; 8 nucleotides line up with TRBD1. The V gene's germline CDR1 is MNHEY and CDR2 SVGAGI. The CDR3 length is 15 residues. V trimming: 4 bases; J trimming: 1 base; junction bases outside the gene matches: 5. The CDR3 loop is CASSSRTGTQETQYF. The CDR3 nucleotides read TGTGCCAGCAGTTCAAGGACAGGGACCCAAGAGACCCAGTACTTC.

The chain couples TRBV11-2 to TRBJ2-5; no clear D gene. Germline V gene sequence: CDR1 SGHAT, CDR2 FQNNGV. V gave up 3 bases and J gave up 2 bases, with 13 bases separating them. The CDR3 covers 15 residues. In DNA form, the CDR3 reads TGTGCCAGCAGCTTTCTCTACCGTCCTCAAGAGACCCAGTACTTC. This codes for CASSFLYRPQETQYF.

Details on this clonotype: A much bigger clone sits one base away, suggesting this may be a read error. The chain recombines TRBV5-1 with TRBJ2-1; D may match TRBD1 or TRBD2 (6 bases each). The J call may be faulty, since TRBJ2-7 better matches the DNA end. The CDR3 runs to 15 residues. Looked up from germline, CDR1 is SGHRS and CDR2 is YFSETQ. CDR3 coding DNA: TGCGCCAGCGACCCTGGGGGGCTTAACTACAATGAGCAGTACTTC. Protein: CASDPGGLNYNEQYF.

The chain links TRBV5-1 to TRBJ1-5; D is perhaps TRBD1 (5 bases). This CDR3 region has 18 residues. Deletions cut 0 bases from V and 11 bases from J, with 27 bases between. The germline CDR1 and CDR2 sequences are SGHRS and YFSETQ. The CDR3 sequence is CASSLATAEQVNQETQHF. The CDR3 DNA follows: TGCGCCAGCAGCTTGGCAACGGCCGAACAGGTCAACCAAGAGACCCAGCATTTT.

In this sample, this clonotype turned up a few times. The V call is TRBV18, the J call TRBJ2-4; TRBD1 agrees at 8 bases. The CDR3 length is 16 residues. V gave up 2 bases and J gave up 1 base; unmatched junction bases: 4. Looked up from germline, CDR1 is KGHSH and CDR2 is LQKENI. The CDR3 DNA sequence: TGTGCCAGCTCACCAAGACAGGGGTTGGCCAAAAACATTCAGTACTTC. Protein product: CASSPRQGLAKNIQYF.

This rearrangement joins TRBV7-2 to TRBJ2-1; weak D call: TRBD2 (7 bases). V dropped 4 bases and J dropped 7 bases, with 17 bases sitting between them. CDR3 size: 15 residues. In germline, CDR1 is SGHTA, CDR2 FQGNSA. The CDR3 region is CASSSRGGSGNEQFF. The DNA of the CDR3 is TGTGCCAGCAGCTCACGCGGGGGCAGCGGGAATGAGCAGTTCTTC.

The V and J genes are TRBV20-1 and TRBJ1-1; unclear D gene. Germline CDR1 is DFQATT and CDR2 is SNEGSKA (reference sequence). V lost 5 bases and J 6 bases, leaving 16 bases between the germline ends. The CDR3 contains 13 residues. The CDR3 DNA sequence: TGCAGTGCTCGGGTTGGGTCGCGAGCTGAAGCTTTCTTT. Amino acid sequence: CSARVGSRAEAFF.

This chain links TRBV12-3 or TRBV12-4 with TRBJ2-7; the D is unclear. Trimming left V 3 bases short and J 9 bases short, with 15 bases between. The CDR3 is 13 residues long. In DNA, the CDR3 is TGTGCCAGCAGTTTCCGAGACGGCCGCGGGCAGTACTTC. This gives the protein CASSFRDGRGQYF.

This chain connects TRBV5-6 to TRBJ2-1; no clear D gene. The J call may be mistaken, given a closer DNA end match to TRBJ2-7. This CDR3 has 13 amino acids. In germline, CDR1 is SGHDT, CDR2 YYEEEE. The CDR3 DNA follows: TGTGCCAGCAGCGTGTACAGATACAATGAGCAGTACTTC. Translated, it gives CASSVYRYNEQYF.

Turning to this clonotype: One end of the junction does not line up with germline, which may come from a read error. The chain has TRBV7-9 and TRBJ1-1; no reliable D call. From germline, CDR1 is SEHNR and CDR2 FQNEAQ (reference sequence). The length of the CDR3 is 15 residues. The CDR3 DNA reads as TGTGCCAGCAGCTTAGTGAGGGTTGAAGACACTGAAGTTTTCTTT. Its translation: CASSLVRVEDTEVFF. Full variable domain (remainder filled in from reference TRBV7-9 and TRBJ1-1): DTGVSQNPRHKITKRGQNVTFRCDPISEHNRLYWYRQTLGQGPEFLTYFQNEAQLEKSRLLSDRFSAERPKGSFSTLEIQRTEQGDSAMYLCASSLVRVEDTEVFFGQGTRLTVV.

The CDR3, as DNA: TGCAGTGCTACCGGACGGGGCGCAGCTTTCTTT. Translating gives CSATGRGAAFF. The chain employs TRBV20-1 and TRBJ1-1; TRBD1 might be the D (5 bases). This CDR3 spans 11 amino acids. Germline-derived CDR1 and CDR2 are DFQATT and SNEGSKA (reference sequence). V gave up 4 bases and J gave up 10 bases, with 13 bases separating them.

About this clonotype itself: The germline gene is not matched at one end of the junction; a read error may be the cause. V is TRBV7-7 and J is TRBJ2-1; D is ambiguous. Germline V gene lookup returns CDR1 SSHAT and CDR2 FNYEAQ (reference sequence). The CDR3 is made up of 13 amino acids. The CDR3 loop reads CAGSPRSRNEQFF. As DNA, the CDR3 is TGTGCCGGCAGCCCCCGGAGTAGGAATGAGCAGTTCTTC.

The sample holds a few counts of this clonotype. The CDR3 nucleotides read TGCAGCGTTGAAGACCGCACCGGGACTAGTCCCGATGAGCAGTTCTTC. Translated: CSVEDRTGTSPDEQFF. This chain links TRBV29-1 with TRBJ2-1; 8 bases are a match to TRBD2. Germline assignment: CDR1 SQVTM and CDR2 ANQGSEA. J was trimmed by 8 bases and V by 0 bases; bases with no gene match: 12. This CDR3 has 16 amino acids.

The chain links TRBV5-5 to TRBJ2-7, with 12 nucleotides matching TRBD2. The CDR3 extends over 19 amino acids. The germline gives CDR1 SGHKS, CDR2 YYEKEE (reference sequence). V trimming: 1 base; J trimming: 0 bases; junction bases outside the gene matches: 11. This chain's CDR3 is CASSLRQTSGGFSSYEQYF. The DNA for the CDR3 is TGTGCCAGCAGCTTGAGACAAACTAGCGGGGGGTTCAGCTCCTACGAGCAGTACTTC.